This T cell receptor (beta chain) was retrieved from a study of shared T cell receptors in the human thymus. Germline-derived CDR1 and CDR2 are SGHTA and FQGNSA. Trimming cost V 1 base and J 2 bases, with 9 bases left between them. The length of the CDR3 is 14 residues. The table came from immunoSEQ multiplex PCR; TCRdb's copy has only in-frame clones and leaves some out. The sample lists hundreds of thousands of clones, around 95% occurring once. The V gene is TRBV7-2, the J gene TRBJ2-7; D unclear. The sequenced sample was thymocytes. The sequence came from a human donor. The chain's CDR3 is CASSLGAPPYEQYF. The CDR3 nucleotides are TGTGCCAGCAGCTTAGGAGCGCCCCCCTACGAGCAGTACTTC.